This record covers a single T cell receptor beta chain. One junction end does not reproduce the germline sequence, and a read error may be involved. The data originate from a study of shared clonotypes between healthy human individuals. The repertoire was sequenced with immunoSEQ multiplex PCR; TCRdb's copy has only in-frame clones and lacks some. In the table there are 2,500,000 or so clones, over 85% of which are singletons. Per germline, CDR1 MNHEY and CDR2 SMNVEV (reference sequence). CDR3 length: 10 amino acids. The gene calls are TRBV27 and TRBJ2-7, with 7 bases that match TRBD2. The sample taken for sequencing was naive CD4+ T cells from PBMCs. Indicated subset: CD45RA+ positively selected. The source is a man aged 18 to 35 in good health. Some clones in this sample may be carry-over from other donors' samples. The CDR3 DNA sequence: TGTGCCAGCGGCTCCACGTGGGGGGGCTTC. It codes for CASGSTWGGF.